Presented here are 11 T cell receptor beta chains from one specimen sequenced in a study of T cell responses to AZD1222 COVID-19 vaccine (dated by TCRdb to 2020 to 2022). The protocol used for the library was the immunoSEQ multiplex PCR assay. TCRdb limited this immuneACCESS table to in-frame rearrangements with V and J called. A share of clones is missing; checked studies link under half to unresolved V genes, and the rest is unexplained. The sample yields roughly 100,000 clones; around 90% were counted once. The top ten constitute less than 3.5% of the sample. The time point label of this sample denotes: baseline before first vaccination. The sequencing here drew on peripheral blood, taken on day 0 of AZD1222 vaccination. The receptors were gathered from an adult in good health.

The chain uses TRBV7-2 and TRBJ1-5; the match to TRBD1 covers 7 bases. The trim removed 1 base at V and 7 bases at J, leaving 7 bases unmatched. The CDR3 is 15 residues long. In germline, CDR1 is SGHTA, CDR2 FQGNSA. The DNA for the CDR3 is TGTGCCAGCAGCTTAGGAGGAGGGGGCGGGCAGCCCCAGCATTTT. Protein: CASSLGGGGGQPQHF.

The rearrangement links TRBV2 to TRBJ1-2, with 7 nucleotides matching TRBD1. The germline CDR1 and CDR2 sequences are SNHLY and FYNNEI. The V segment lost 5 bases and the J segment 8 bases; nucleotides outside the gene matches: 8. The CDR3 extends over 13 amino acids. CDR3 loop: CASSSRQGEGYTF. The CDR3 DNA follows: TGTGCCAGCAGTTCTCGACAGGGCGAGGGCTACACCTTC.

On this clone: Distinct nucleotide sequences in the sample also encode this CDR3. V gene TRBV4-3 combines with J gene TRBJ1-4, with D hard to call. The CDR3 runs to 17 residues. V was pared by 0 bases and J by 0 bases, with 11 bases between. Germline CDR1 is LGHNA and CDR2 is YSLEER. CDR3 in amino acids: CASSQDRIGATNEKLFF. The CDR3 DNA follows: TGCGCCAGCAGCCAAGATCGAATCGGGGCAACTAATGAAAAACTGTTTTTT.

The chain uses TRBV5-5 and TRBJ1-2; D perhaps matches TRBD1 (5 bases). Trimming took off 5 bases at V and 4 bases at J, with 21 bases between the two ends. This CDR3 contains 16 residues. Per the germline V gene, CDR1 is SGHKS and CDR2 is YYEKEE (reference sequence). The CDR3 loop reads CASRGGTAQKGYGYTF. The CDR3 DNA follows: TGTGCCAGCAGGGGGGGGACCGCCCAAAAAGGCTATGGCTACACCTTC.

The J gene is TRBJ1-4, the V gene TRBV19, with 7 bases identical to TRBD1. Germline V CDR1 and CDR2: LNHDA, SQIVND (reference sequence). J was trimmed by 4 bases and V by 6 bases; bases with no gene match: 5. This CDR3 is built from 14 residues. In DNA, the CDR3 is TGTGCCAGTAGCGCGACAGGGCGTAATGAAAAACTGTTTTTT. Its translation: CASSATGRNEKLFF.

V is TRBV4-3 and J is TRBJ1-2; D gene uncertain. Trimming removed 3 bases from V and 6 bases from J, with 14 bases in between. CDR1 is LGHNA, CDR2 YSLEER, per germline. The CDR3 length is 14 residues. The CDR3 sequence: CASSHGIGSHGYTF. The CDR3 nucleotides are TGCGCCAGCAGCCACGGAATAGGGTCTCATGGCTACACCTTC.

The DNA of the CDR3 is TGTGCCAGCAGTTACCGACTTCCCGGGACTAGCAATTCCAAAGGCACAGATACGCAGTATTTT. It is translated as CASSYRLPGTSNSKGTDTQYF. The chain is built from TRBV6-2 or TRBV6-3 and TRBJ2-3, with 9 bases aligning to TRBD2. V gave up 2 bases and J gave up 1 base; unmatched junction bases: 19. CDR1 MNHEY and CDR2 SVGEGT come from the germline V gene. The CDR3 extends over 21 amino acids.

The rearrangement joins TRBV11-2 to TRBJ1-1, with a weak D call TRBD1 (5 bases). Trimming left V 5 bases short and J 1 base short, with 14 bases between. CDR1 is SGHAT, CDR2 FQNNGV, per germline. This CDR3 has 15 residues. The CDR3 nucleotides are TGTGCCAGCAGCCCCATGGGACGGAGGAACACTGAAGCTTTCTTT. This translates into CASSPMGRRNTEAFF.

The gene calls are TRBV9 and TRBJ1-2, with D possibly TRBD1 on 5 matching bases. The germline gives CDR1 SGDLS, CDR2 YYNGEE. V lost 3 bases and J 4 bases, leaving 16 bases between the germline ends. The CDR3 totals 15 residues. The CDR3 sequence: CASSAGEGRFYGYTF. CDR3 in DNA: TGTGCCAGCAGCGCGGGGGAGGGGAGGTTCTATGGCTACACCTTC.

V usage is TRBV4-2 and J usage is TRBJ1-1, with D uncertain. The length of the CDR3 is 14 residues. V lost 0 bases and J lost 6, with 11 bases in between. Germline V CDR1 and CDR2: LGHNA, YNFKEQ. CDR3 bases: TGTGCCAGCAGCCAAGAGGGAAGGGATCCTGAAGCTTTCTTT. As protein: CASSQEGRDPEAFF.

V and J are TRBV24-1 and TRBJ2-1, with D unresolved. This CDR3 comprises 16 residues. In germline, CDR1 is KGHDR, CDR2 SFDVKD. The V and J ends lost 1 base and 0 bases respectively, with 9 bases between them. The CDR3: CATSDFPGRSYNEQFF. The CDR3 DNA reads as TGTGCCACCAGTGATTTCCCGGGCCGCTCCTACAATGAGCAGTTCTTC.